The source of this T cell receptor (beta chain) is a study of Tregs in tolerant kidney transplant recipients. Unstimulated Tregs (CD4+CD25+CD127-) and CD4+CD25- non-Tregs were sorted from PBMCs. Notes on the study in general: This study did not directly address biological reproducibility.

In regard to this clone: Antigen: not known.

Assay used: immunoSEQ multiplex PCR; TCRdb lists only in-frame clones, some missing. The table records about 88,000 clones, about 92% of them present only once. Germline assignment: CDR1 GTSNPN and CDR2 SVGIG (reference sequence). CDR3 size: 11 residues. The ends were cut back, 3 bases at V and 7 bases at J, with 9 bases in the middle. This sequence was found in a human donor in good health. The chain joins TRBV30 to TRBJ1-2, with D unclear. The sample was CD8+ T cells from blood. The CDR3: CAWSPSVGYTF. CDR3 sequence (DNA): TGTGCCTGGAGCCCCTCGGTTGGCTACACCTTC.